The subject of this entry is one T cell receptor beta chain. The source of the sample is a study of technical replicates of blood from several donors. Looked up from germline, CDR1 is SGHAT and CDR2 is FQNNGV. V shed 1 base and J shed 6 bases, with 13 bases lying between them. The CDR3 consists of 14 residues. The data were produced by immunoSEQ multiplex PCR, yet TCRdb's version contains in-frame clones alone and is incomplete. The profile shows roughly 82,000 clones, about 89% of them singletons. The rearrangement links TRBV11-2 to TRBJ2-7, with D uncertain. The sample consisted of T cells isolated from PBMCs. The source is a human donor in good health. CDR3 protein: CASSLVVVSGEQYF. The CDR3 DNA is TGTGCCAGCAGCTTAGTTGTGGTATCGGGCGAGCAGTACTTC.